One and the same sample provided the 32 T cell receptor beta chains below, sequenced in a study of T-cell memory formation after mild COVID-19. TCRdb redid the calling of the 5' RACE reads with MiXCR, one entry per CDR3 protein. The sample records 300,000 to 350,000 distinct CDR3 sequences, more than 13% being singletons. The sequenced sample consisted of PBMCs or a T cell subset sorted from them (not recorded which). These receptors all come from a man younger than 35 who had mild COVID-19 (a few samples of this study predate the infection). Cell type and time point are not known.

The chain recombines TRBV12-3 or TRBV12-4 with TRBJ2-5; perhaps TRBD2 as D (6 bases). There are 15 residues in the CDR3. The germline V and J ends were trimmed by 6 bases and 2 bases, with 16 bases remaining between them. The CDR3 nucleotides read TGTGCCAGCAGCCAAGACGCGGGGTCGCAAGAGACCCAGTACTTC. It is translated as CASSQDAGSQETQYF.

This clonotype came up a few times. The CDR3 loop reads CASRPGQGSDTQYF. For the CDR3, the DNA is TGCGCCAGCAGACCTGGACAGGGGTCAGATACGCAGTATTTT. The V and J genes are TRBV5-1 and TRBJ2-3; 9 bases fit TRBD1. CDR3 length: 14 residues. Trimming removed 5 bases from V and 4 bases from J; junction bases left unmatched: 5. CDR1 and CDR2 (germline): SGHRS, YFSETQ.

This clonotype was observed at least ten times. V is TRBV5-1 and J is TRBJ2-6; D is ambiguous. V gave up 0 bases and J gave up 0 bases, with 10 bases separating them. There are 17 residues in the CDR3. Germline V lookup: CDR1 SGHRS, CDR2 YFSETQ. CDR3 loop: CASSLETSGSGANVLTF. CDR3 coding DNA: TGCGCCAGCAGCTTGGAGACAAGTGGCTCTGGGGCCAACGTCCTGACTTTC.

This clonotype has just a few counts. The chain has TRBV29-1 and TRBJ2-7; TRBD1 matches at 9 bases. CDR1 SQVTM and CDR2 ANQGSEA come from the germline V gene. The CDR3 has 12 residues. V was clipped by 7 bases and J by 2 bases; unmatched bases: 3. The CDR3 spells CSATGGAYEQYF. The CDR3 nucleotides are TGCAGCGCGACAGGGGGGGCCTACGAGCAGTACTTC.

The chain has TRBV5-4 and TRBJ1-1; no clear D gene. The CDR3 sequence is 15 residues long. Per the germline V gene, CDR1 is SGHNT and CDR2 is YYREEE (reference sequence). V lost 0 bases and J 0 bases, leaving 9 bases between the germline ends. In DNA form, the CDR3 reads TGTGCCAGCAGCTTGGCGCCAGAGATGAACACTGAAGCTTTCTTT. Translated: CASSLAPEMNTEAFF.

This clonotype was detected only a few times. The CDR3 sequence is CASSPSRAQYF. The DNA of the CDR3 is TGTGCCAGCAGTCCCTCCCGGGCGCAGTATTTT. The chain has TRBV12-3 or TRBV12-4 and TRBJ2-3; D remains ambiguous. The length of the CDR3 is 11 residues. Trimming took 5 bases from V and 10 from J, leaving 10 bases between them.

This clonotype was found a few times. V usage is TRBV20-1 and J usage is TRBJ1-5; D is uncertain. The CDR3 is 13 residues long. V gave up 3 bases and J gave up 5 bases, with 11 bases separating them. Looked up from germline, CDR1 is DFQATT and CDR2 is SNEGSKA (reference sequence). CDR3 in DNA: TGCAGTGCTAGTCCAGAGGGATATCAGCCCCAGCATTTT. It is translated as CSASPEGYQPQHF.

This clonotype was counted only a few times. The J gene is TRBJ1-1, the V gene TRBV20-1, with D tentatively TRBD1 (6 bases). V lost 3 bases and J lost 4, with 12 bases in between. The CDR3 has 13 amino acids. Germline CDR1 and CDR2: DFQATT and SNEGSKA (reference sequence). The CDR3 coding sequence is TGCAGTGCTAGTCGGGGGGCAGGCACTGAAGCTTTCTTT. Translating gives CSASRGAGTEAFF.

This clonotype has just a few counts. This chain's CDR3 is CASSPDRDQETQYF. CDR3 sequence (DNA): TGTGCCAGCAGCCCCGACAGGGACCAAGAGACCCAGTACTTC. This chain links TRBV7-3 with TRBJ2-5; 7 nucleotides match TRBD1. Per the germline V gene, CDR1 is SGHTA and CDR2 is FQGTGA. The CDR3 consists of 14 residues. The ends lost 5 bases at V and 0 bases at J; junction bases unmatched: 3. Supplemented by reference TRBV7-3 and TRBJ2-5, the full variable domain reads GAGVSQTPSNKVTEKGKYVELRCDPISGHTALYWYRQSLGQGPEFLIYFQGTGAADDSGLPNDRFFAVRPEGSVSTLKIQRTERGDSAVYLCASSPDRDQETQYFGPGTRLLVL.

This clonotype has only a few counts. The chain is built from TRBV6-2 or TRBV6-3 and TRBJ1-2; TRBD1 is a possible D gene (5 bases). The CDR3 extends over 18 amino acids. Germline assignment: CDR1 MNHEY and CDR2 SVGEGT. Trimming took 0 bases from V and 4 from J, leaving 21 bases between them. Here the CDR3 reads CASSYSGHSSHLGYGYTF. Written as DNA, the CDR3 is TGTGCCAGCAGTTACTCTGGACACTCCTCACACCTTGGCTATGGCTACACCTTC.

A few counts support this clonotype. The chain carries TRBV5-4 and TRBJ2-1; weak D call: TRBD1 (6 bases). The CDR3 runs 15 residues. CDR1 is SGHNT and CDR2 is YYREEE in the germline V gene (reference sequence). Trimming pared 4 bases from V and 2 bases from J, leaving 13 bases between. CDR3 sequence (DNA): TGTGCCAGCAGCCCGAGGGGGAGTCCCTACAATGAGCAGTTCTTC. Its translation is CASSPRGSPYNEQFF.

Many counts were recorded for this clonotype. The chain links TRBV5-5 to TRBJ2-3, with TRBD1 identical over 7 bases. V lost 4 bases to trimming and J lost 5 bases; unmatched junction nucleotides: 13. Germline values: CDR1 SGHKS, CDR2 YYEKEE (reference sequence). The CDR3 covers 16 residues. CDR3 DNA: TGTGCCAGCAGCGCCCGAGTTACAGGGGCCTTAGATACGCAGTATTTT. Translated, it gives CASSARVTGALDTQYF.

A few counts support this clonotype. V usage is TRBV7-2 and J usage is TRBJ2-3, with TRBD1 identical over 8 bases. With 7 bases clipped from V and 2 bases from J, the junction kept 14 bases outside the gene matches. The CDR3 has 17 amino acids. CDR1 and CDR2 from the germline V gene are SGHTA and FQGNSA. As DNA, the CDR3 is TGTGCCAGCACTCCCGACAGGGGACCCTCTTTCACAGATACGCAGTATTTT. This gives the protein CASTPDRGPSFTDTQYF. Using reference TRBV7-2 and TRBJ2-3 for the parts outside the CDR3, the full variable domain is GAGVSQSPSNKVTEKGKDVELRCDPISGHTALYWYRQSLGQGLEFLIYFQGNSAPDKSGLPSDRFSAERTGGSVSTLTIQRTQQEDSAVYLCASTPDRGPSFTDTQYFGPGTRLTVL.

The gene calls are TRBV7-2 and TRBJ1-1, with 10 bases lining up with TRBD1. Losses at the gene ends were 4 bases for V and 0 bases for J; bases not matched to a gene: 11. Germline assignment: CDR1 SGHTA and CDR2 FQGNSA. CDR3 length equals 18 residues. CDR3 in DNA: TGTGCCAGCAGCTCGTACGCGGGACAGGGGTTCTTGAACACTGAAGCTTTCTTT. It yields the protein CASSSYAGQGFLNTEAFF.

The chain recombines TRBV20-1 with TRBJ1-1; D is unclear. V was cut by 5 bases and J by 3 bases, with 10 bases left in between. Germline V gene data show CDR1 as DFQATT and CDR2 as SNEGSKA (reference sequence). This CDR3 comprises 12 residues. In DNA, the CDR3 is TGCAGTGCTCCGAGGACGGACACTGAAGCTTTCTTT. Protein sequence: CSAPRTDTEAFF.

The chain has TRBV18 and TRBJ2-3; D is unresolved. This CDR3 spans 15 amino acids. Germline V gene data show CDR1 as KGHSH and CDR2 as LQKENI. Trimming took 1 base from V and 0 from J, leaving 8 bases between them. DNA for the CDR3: TGTGCCAGCTCACCACTCATTCCTAGCACAGATACGCAGTATTTT. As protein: CASSPLIPSTDTQYF.

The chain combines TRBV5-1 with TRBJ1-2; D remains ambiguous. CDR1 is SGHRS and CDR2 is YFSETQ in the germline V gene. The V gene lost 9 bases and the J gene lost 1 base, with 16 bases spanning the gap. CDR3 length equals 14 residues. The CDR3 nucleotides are TGCGCCACCCTCCTCGGGCTCCTTAACTATGGCTACACCTTC. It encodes CATLLGLLNYGYTF.

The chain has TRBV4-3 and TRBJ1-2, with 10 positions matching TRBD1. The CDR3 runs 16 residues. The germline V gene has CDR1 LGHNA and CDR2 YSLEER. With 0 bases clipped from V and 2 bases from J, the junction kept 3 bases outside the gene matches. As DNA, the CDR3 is TGCGCCAGCAGCCAAGATGGGACAGGGGTAAACTATGGCTACACCTTC. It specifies CASSQDGTGVNYGYTF.

The CDR3 coding sequence is TGTGCCAGCAGCAAGACAGGGACTGGAAACACCATATATTTT. Amino acids: CASSKTGTGNTIYF. The chain couples TRBV6-6 to TRBJ1-3; 7 bases agree with TRBD1. The CDR3 is 14 residues long. Germline values: CDR1 MNHNY, CDR2 SVGAGI (reference sequence). Unmatched junction bases numbered 4, after V lost 6 bases and J lost 2 bases.

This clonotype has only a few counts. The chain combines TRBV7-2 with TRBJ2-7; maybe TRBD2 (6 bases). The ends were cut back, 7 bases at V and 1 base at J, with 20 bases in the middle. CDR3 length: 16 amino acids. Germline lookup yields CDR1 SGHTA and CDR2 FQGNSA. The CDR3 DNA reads TGTGCCAGCATCCCCGGGTGGGCGGGGAAATCCTACGAGCAGTACTTC. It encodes CASIPGWAGKSYEQYF.

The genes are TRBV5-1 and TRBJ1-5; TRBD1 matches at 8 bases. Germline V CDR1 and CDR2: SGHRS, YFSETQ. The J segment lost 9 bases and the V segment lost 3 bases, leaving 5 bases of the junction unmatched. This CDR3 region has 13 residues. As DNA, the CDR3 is TGCGCCAGCAGCTATGGACAGGGAGGGCCCCAGCATTTT. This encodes CASSYGQGGPQHF.

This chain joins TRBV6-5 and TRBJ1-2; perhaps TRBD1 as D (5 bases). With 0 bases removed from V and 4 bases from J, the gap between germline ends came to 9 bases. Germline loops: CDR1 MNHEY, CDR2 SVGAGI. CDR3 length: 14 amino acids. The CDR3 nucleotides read TGTGCCAGCAGTTACTCGAAGGGGCTCTATGGCTACACCTTC. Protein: CASSYSKGLYGYTF.

This CDR3 reads CASSSYRGYTEAFF. The CDR3 nucleotides read TGTGCCAGCAGTTCATACAGGGGGTACACTGAAGCTTTCTTT. The genes are TRBV28 and TRBJ1-1, with 8 bases identical to TRBD1. J lost 3 bases, V lost 4 bases, and 4 bases had no gene match. Germline lookup yields CDR1 MDHEN and CDR2 SYDVKM. This CDR3 has 14 amino acids. Combining the CDR3 with reference TRBV28 and TRBJ1-1 gives the whole variable domain DVKVTQSSRYLVKRTGEKVFLECVQDMDHENMFWYRQDPGLGLRLIYFSYDVKMKEKGDIPEGYSVSREKKERFSLILESASTNQTSMYLCASSSYRGYTEAFFGQGTRLTVV.

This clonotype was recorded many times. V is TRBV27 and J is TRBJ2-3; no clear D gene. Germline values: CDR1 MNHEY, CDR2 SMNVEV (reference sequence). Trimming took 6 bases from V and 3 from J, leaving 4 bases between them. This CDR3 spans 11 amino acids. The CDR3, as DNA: TGTGCCAGCAGCAATACAGATACGCAGTATTTT. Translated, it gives CASSNTDTQYF.

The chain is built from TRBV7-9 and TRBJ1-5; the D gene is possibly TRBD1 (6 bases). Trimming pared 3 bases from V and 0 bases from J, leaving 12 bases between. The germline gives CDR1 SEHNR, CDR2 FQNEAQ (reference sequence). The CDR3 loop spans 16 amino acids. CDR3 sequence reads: CASSLGTLDSNQPQHF. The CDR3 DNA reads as TGTGCCAGCAGCTTGGGGACATTAGATAGCAATCAGCCCCAGCATTTT. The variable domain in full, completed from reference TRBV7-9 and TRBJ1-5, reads DTGVSQNPRHKITKRGQNVTFRCDPISEHNRLYWYRQTLGQGPEFLTYFQNEAQLEKSRLLSDRFSAERPKGSFSTLEIQRTEQGDSAMYLCASSLGTLDSNQPQHFGDGTRLSIL.

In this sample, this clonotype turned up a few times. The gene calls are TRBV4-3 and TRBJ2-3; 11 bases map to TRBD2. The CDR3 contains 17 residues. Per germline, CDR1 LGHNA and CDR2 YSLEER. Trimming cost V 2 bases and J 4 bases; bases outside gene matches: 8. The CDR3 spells CASSQTLAGGWADTQYF. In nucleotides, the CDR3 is TGCGCCAGCAGCCAAACCCTAGCGGGGGGATGGGCAGATACGCAGTATTTT.

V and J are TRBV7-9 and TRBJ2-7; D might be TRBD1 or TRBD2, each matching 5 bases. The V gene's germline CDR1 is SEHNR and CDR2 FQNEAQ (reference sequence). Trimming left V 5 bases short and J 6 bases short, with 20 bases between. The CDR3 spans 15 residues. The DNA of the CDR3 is TGTGCCAGCAGCCCCCAGGGCAGTCCGAGGGGCGAGCAGTACGTC. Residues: CASSPQGSPRGEQYV.

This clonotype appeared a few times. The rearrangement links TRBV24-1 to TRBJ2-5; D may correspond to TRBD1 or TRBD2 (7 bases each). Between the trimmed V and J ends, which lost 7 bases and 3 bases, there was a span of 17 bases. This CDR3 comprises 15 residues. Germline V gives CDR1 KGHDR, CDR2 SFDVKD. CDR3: CATRVRQGGEETQYF. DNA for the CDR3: TGTGCCACCAGAGTCAGACAGGGAGGGGAAGAGACCCAGTACTTC.

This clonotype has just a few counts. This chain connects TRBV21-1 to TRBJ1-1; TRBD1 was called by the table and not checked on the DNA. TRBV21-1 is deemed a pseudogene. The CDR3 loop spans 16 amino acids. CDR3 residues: CASSKSGQGFATEAFF. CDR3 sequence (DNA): TGTGCCAGCAGCAAAAGTGGACAGGGATTTGCCACTGAAGCTTTCTTT.

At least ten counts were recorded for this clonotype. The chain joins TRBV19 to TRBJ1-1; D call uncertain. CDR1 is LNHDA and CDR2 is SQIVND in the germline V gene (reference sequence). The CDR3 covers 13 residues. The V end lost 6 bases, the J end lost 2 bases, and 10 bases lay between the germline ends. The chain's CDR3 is CASSRGVNTEAFF. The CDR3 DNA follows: TGTGCCAGTAGCCGCGGGGTTAACACTGAAGCTTTCTTT.

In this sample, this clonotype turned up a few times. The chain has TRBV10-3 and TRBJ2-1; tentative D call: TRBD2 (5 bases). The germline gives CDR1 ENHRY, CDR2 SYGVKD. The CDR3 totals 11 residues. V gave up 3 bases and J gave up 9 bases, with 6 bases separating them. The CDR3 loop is CAISDAGEQFF. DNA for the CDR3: TGTGCCATCAGTGACGCGGGTGAGCAGTTCTTC.

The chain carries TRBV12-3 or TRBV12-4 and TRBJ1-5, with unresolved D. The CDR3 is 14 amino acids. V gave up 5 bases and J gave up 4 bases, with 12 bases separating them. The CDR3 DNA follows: TGTGCCAGCAGTCTGATGGTTGGGAATCAGCCCCAGCATTTT. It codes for CASSLMVGNQPQHF.